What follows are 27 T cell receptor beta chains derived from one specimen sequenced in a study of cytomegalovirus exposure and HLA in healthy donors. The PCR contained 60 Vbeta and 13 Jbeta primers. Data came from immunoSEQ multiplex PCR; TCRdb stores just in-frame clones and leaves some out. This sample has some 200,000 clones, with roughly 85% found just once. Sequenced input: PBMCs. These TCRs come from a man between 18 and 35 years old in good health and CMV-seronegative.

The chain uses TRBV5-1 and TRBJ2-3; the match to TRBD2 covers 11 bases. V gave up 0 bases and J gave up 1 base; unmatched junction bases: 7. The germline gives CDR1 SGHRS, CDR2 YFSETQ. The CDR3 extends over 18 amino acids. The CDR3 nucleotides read TGCGCCAGCAGCTTGGCACTAGCGGGGGCCCTAGGCACAGATACGCAGTATTTT. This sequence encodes CASSLALAGALGTDTQYF.

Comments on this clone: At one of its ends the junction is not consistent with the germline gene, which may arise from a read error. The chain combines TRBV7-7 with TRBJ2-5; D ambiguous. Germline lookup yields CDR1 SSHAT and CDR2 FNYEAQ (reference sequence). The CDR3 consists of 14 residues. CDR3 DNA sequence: TGTGCTAGCAGCTTGGGTGCGGACCAAGAGACCCAGTACTTC. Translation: CASSLGADQETQYF.

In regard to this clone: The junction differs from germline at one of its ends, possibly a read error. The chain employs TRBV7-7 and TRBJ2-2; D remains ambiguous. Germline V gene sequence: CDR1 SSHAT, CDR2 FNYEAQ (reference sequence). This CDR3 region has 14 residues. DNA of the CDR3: TGTGCTAGCAGCCCCAAAGCGAGTACCGGGGAGCTGTTTTTT. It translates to CASSPKASTGELFF.

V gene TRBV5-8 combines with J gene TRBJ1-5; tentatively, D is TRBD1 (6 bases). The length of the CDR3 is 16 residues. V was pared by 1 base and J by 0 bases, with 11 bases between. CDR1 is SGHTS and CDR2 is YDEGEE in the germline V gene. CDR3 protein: CASSLNSGVSNQPQHF. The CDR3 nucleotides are TGTGCCAGCAGCTTGAATTCAGGGGTTAGCAATCAGCCCCAGCATTTT.

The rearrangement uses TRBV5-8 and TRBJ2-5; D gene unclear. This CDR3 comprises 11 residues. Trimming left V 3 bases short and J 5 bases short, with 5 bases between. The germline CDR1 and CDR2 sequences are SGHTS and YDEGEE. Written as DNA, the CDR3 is TGTGCCAGCAGCTATCGGGAGACCCAGTACTTC. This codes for CASSYRETQYF.

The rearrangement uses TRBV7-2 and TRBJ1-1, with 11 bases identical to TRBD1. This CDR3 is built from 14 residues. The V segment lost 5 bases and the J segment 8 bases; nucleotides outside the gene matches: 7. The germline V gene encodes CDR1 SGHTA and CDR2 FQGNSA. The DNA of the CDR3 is TGTGCCAGCAGCCCCCGGACAGGGGGCGTAGAAGCTTTCTTT. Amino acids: CASSPRTGGVEAFF.

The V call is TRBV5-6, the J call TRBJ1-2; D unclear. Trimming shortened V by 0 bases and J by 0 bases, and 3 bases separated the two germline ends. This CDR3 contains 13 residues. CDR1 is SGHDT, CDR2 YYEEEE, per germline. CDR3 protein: CASSLAANYGYTF. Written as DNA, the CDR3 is TGTGCCAGCAGCTTGGCAGCTAACTATGGCTACACCTTC.

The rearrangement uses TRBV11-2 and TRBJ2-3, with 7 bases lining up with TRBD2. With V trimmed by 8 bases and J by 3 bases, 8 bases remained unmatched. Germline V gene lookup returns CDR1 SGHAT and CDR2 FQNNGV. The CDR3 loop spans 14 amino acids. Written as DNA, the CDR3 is TGTGCCAGCTCTTCCGGGAGGAAAACAGATACGCAGTATTTT. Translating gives CASSSGRKTDTQYF.

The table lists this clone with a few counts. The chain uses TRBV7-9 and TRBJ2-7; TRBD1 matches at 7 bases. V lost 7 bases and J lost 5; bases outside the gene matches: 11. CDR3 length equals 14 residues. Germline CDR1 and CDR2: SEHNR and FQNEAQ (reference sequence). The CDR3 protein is CASIDPRGHNEQYF. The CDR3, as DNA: TGTGCCAGCATCGACCCGAGGGGGCATAACGAGCAGTACTTC.

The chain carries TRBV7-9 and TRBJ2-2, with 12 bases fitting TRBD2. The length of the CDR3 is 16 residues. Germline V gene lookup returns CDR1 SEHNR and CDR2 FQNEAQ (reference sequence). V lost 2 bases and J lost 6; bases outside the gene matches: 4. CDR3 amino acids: CASSLLAGGFSGELFF. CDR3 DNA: TGTGCCAGCAGCTTACTAGCGGGAGGGTTTTCCGGGGAGCTGTTTTTT.

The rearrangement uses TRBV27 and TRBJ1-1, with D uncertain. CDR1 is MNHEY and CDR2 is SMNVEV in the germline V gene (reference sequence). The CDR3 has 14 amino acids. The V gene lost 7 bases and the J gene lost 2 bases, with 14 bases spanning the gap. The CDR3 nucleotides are TGTGCCAGCAAGATGGGTCAGACAAACACTGAAGCTTTCTTT. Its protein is CASKMGQTNTEAFF.

CDR3 region: CAWRTGEFYGYTF. The CDR3 coding sequence is TGTGCCTGGAGGACAGGGGAATTCTATGGCTACACCTTC. This sequence joins TRBV30 and TRBJ1-2, with 8 bases matching TRBD1. J was trimmed by 4 bases and V by 3 bases; bases with no gene match: 4. Germline V gene sequence: CDR1 GTSNPN, CDR2 SVGIG (reference sequence). This CDR3 is 13 amino acids long.

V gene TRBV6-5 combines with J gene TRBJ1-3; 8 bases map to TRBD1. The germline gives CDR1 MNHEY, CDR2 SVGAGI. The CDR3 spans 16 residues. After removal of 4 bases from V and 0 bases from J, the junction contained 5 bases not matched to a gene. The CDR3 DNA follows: TGTGCCAGCAGTTCAGACAGGGGCCTCTCTGGAAACACCATATATTTT. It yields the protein CASSSDRGLSGNTIYF.

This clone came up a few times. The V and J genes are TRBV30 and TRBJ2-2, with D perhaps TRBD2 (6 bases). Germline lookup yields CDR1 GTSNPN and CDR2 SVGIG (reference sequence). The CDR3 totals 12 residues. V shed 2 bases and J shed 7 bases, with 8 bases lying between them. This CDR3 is CAWSRGNGELFF. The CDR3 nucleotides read TGTGCCTGGAGTCGCGGGAACGGGGAGCTGTTTTTT.

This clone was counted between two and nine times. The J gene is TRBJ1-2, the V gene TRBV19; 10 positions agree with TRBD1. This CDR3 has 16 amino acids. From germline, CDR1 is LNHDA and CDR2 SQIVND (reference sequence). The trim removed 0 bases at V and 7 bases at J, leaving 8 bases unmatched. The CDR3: CASSIDPLGQGSGYTF. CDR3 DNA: TGTGCCAGTAGTATAGACCCCCTGGGACAGGGGTCTGGCTACACCTTC.

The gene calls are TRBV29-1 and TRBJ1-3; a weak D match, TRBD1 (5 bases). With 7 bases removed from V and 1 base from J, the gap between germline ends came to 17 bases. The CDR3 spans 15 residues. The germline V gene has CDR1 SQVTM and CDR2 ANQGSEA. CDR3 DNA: TGCAGCGGTCGCTTCAGGGAGGCTTCTGGAAACACCATATATTTT. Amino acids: CSGRFREASGNTIYF.

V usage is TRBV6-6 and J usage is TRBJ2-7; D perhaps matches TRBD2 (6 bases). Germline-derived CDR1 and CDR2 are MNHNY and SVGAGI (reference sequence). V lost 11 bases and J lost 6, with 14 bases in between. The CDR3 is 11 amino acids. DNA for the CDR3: TGTGCCCGTCACCCGGGAGTCGAGCAGTACTTC. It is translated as CARHPGVEQYF.

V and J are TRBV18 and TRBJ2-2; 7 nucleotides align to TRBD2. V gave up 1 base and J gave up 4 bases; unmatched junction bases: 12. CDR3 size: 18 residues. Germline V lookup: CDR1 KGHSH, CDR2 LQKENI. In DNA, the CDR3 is TGTGCCAGCTCACCACAAAGGGTTGGCGGGAGCGCCACCGGGGAGCTGTTTTTT. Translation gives CASSPQRVGGSATGELFF.

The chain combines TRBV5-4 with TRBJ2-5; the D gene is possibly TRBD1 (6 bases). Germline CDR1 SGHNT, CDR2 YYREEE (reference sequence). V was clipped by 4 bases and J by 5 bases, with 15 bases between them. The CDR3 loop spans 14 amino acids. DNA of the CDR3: TGTGCCAGCAGCCCCACGGACAGTGGGGAGACCCAGTACTTC. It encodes CASSPTDSGETQYF.

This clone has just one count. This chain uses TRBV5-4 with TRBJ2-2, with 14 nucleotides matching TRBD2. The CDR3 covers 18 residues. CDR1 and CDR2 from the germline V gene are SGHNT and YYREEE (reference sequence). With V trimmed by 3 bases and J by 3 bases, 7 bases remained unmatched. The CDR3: CASSSGTSGRKHTGELFF. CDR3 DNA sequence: TGTGCCAGCAGCTCAGGGACTAGCGGGAGAAAACACACCGGGGAGCTGTTTTTT.

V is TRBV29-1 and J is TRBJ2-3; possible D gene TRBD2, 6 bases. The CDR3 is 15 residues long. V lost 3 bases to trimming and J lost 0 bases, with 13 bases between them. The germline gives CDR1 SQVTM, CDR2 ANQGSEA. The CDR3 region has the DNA TGCAGCGTTGAGTGGAGGGCGGGTAGCACAGATACGCAGTATTTT. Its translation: CSVEWRAGSTDTQYF.

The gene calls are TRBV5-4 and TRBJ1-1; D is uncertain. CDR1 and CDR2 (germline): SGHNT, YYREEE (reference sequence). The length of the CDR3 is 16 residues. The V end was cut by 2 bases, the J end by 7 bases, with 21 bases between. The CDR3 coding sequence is TGTGCCAGCAGCTTAAACGTTGGAGGAGGGCTAGGTGAAGCTTTCTTT. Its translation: CASSLNVGGGLGEAFF.

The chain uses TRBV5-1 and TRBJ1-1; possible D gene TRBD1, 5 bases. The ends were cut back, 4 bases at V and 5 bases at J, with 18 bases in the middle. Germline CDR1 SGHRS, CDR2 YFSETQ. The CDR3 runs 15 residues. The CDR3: CASSPPLGAGTEAFF. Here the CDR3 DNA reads TGCGCCAGCAGCCCGCCACTTGGGGCTGGGACTGAAGCTTTCTTT. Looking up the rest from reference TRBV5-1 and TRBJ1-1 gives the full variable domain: KAGVTQTPRYLIKTRGQQVTLSCSPISGHRSVSWYQQTPGQGLQFLFEYFSETQRNKGNFPGRFSGRQFSNSRSEMNVSTLELGDSALYLCASSPPLGAGTEAFFGQGTRLTVV.

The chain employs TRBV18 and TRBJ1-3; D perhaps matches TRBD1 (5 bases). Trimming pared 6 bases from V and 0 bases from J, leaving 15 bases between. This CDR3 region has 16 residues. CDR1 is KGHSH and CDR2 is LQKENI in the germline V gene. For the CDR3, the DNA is TGTGCCAGCTCCCCTGTAGACAGTACCTCTGGAAACACCATATATTTT. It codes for CASSPVDSTSGNTIYF.

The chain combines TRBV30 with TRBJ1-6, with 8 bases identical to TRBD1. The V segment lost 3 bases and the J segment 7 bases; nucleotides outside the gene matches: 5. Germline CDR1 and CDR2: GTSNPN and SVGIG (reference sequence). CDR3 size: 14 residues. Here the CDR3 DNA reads TGTGCCTGGAGGGGGACAGGACGCAATTCACCCCTCCACTTT. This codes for CAWRGTGRNSPLHF.

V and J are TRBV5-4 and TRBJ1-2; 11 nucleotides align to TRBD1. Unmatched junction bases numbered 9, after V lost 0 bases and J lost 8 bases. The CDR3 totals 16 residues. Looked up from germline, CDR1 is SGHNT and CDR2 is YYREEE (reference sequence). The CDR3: CASSLAREGDRGGYTF. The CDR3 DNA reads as TGTGCCAGCAGCTTGGCCAGAGAGGGGGACAGGGGGGGCTACACCTTC.

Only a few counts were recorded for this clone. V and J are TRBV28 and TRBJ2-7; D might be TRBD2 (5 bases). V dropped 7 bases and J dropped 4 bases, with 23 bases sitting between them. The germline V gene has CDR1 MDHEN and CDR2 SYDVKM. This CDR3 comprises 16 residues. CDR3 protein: CASITRGPTASYEQYF. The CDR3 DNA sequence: TGTGCCAGCATCACACGAGGGCCGACGGCATCGTACGAGCAGTACTTC.